This TCR beta chain was captured by sequencing in a study of control samples from healthy donors and cancer patients (dated by TCRdb to the early 2020s). Details on this clone: This receptor's antigen is unknown. No base-level quality is on record; no much larger clone is a single base apart.

The library came from the immunoSEQ multiplex PCR assay. Imported from immuneACCESS, the table was reduced by TCRdb to in-frame sequences with V and J called. These copies leave out some clones; in studies compared against another copy, an unresolved V gene accounts for under half, and the cause of the remainder is not known. This sample comprises roughly 45,000 clones, about 92% of them detected only once. The top ten hold 0.8% of the sample. CDR1 and CDR2 are drawn from the germline V gene: LGHNA, YSLEER. From the cysteine up to the phenylalanine, the CDR3 has a length of 16 residues. The DNA shown is the 48-base CDR3, in frame from base 1. The junction carries 14 bases between V and J, which are trimmed by 0 bases and 8 bases respectively.

The TCR was taken from a man aged 25 to 40 with colorectal cancer. The specimen sequenced was PBMCs. The chain links TRBV4-3 with TRBJ1-6; TRBD1 could be the D gene, as 6 bases match. The DNA reads TGCGCCAGCAGCCAAGATGAGGGTCAGGGGCATTCACCCCTCCACTTT. It translates as CASSQDEGQGHSPLHF.